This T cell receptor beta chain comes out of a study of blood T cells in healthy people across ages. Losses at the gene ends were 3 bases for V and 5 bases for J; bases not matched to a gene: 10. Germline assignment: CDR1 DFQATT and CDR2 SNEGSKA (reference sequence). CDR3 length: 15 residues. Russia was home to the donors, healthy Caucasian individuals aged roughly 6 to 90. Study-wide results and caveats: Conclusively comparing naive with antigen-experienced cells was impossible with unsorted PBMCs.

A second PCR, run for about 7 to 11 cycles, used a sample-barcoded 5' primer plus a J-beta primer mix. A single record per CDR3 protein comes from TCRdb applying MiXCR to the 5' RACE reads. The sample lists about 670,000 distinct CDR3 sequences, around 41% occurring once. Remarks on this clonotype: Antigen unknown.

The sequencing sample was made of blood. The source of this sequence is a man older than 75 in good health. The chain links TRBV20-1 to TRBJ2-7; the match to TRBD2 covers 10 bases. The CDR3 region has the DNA TGCAGTGCTAGGGCTAGCGGGGGATTCGCTAACGAGCAGTACTTC. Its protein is CSARASGGFANEQYF.